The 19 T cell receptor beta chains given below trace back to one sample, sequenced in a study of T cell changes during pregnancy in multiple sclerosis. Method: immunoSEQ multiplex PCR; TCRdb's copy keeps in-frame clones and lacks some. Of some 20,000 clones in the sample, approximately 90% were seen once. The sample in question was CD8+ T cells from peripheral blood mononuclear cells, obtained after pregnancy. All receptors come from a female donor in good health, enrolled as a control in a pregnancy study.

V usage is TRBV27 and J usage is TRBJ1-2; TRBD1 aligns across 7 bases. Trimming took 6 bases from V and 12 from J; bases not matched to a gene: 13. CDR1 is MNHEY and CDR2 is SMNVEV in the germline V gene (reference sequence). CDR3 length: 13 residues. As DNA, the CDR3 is TGTGCCAGCAGCCCCGTTACAGGGGAACTGAACACCTTC. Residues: CASSPVTGELNTF.

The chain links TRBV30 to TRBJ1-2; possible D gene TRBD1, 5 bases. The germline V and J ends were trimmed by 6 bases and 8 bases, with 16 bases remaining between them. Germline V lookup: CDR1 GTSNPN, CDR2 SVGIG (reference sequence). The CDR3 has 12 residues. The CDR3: CACPGPDRGYTF. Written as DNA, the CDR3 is TGTGCCTGCCCAGGGCCCGACAGAGGCTACACCTTC.

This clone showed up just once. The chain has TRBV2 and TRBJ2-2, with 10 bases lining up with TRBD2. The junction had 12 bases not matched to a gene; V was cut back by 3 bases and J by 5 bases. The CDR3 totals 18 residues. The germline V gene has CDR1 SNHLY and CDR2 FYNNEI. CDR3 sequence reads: CASSDGLTSGTMTGELFF. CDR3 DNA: TGTGCCAGCAGTGATGGGCTTACTAGCGGGACAATGACCGGGGAGCTGTTTTTT.

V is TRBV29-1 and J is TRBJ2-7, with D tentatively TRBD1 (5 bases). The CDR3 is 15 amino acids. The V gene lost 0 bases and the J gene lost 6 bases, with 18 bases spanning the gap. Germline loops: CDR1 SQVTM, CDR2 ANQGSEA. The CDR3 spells CSVEEPPGSIGEQYF. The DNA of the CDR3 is TGCAGCGTTGAAGAGCCGCCAGGGTCAATTGGCGAGCAGTACTTC.

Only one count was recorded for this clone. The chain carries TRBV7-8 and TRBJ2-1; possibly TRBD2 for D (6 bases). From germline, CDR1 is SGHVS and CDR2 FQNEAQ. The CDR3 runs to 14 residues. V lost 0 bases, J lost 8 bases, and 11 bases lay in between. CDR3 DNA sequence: TGTGCCAGCAGCTTAGCGGGGGGTGTGGATGAGCAGTTCTTC. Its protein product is CASSLAGGVDEQFF.

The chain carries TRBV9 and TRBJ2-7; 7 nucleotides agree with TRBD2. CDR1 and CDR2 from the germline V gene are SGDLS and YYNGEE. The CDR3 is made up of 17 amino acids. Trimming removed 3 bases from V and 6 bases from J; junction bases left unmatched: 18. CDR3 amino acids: CASSEGSATSLYGEQYF. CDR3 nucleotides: TGTGCCAGCAGCGAGGGCTCCGCGACTAGCCTTTATGGCGAGCAGTACTTC. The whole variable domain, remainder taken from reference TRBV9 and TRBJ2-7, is DSGVTQTPKHLITATGQRVTLRCSPRSGDLSVYWYQQSLDQGLQFLIQYYNGEERAKGNILERFSAQQFPDLHSELNLSSLELGDSALYFCASSEGSATSLYGEQYFGPGTRLTVT.

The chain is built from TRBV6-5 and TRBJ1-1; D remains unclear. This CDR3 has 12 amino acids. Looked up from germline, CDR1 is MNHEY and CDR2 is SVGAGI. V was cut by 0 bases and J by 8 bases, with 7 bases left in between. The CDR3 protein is CASSYSTAEAFF. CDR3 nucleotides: TGTGCCAGCAGTTACTCGACTGCCGAAGCTTTCTTT.

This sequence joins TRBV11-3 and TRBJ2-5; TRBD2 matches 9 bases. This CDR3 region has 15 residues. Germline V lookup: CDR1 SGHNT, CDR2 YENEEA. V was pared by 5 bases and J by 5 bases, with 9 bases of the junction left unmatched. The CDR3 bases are TGTGCCAGCAGCACCGTAGCGGGAGAGGGGGAGACCCAGTACTTC. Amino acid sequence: CASSTVAGEGETQYF. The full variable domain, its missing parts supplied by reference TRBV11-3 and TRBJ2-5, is EAGVVQSPRYKIIEKKQPVAFWCNPISGHNTLYWYLQNLGQGPELLIRYENEEAVDDSQLPKDRFSAERLKGVDSTLKIQPAELGDSAVYLCASSTVAGEGETQYFGPGTRLLVL.

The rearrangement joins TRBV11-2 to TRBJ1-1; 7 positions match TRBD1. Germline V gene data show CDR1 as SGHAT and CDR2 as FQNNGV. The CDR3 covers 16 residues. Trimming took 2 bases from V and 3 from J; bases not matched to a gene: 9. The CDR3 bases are TGTGCCAGCAGCTTATGGTTTGGAGGACAGGACACTGAAGCTTTCTTT. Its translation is CASSLWFGGQDTEAFF.

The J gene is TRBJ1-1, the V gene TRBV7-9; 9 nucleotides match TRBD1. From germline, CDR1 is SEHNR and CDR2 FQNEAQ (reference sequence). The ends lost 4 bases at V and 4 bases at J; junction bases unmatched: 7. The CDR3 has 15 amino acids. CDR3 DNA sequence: TGTGCCAGCAGCTCCGGACAGGGGACGATCACTGAAGCTTTCTTT. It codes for CASSSGQGTITEAFF.

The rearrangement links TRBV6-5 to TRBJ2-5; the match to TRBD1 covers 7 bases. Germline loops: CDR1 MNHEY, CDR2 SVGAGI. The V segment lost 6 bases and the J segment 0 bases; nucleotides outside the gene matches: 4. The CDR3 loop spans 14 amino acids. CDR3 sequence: CASRKQGYQETQYF. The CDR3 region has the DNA TGTGCCAGCAGAAAACAGGGGTACCAAGAGACCCAGTACTTC.

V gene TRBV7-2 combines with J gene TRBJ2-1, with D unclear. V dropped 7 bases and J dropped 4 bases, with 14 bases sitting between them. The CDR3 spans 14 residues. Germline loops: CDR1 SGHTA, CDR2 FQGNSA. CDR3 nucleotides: TGTGCCAGCACCACCAGCGAAAGATACAATGAGCAGTTCTTC. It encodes CASTTSERYNEQFF.

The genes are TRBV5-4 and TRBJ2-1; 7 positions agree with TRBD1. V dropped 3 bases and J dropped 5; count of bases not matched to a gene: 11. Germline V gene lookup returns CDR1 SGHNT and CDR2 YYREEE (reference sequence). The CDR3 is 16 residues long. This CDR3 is CASSSQSRTGDNEQFF. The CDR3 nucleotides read TGTGCCAGCAGCTCCCAGTCGAGGACAGGAGACAATGAGCAGTTCTTC. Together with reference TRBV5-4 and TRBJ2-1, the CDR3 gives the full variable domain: ETGVTQSPTHLIKTRGQQVTLRCSSQSGHNTVSWYQQALGQGPQFIFQYYREEENGRGNFPPRFSGLQFPNYSSELNVNALELDDSALYLCASSSQSRTGDNEQFFGPGTRLTVL.

CDR3 sequence reads: CASSIWRADDQPQHF. In DNA, the CDR3 is TGTGCCAGTAGTATATGGAGGGCGGACGATCAGCCCCAGCATTTT. This chain uses TRBV19 with TRBJ1-5; D uncertain. From germline, CDR1 is LNHDA and CDR2 SQIVND (reference sequence). This CDR3 contains 15 residues. The V and J ends lost 2 bases and 5 bases respectively, with 13 bases between them.

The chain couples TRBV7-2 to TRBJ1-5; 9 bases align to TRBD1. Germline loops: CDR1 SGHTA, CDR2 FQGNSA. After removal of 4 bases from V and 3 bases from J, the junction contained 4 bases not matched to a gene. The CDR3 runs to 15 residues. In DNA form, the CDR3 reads TGTGCCAGCAGCTACGGGACAGGGTCCAATCAGCCCCAGCATTTT. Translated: CASSYGTGSNQPQHF.

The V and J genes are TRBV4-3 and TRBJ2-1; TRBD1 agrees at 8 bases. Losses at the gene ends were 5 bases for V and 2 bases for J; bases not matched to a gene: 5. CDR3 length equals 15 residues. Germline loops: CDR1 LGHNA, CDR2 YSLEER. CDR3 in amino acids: CASSADREAYNEQFF. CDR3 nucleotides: TGCGCCAGCAGCGCGGACAGGGAGGCCTACAATGAGCAGTTCTTC.

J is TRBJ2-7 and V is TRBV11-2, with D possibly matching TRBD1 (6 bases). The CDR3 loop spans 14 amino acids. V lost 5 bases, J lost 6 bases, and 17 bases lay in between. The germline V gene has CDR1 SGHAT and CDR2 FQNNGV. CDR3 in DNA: TGTGCCAGCAGCCTTAAATGGGGGCCCGCCGAGCAGTACTTC. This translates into CASSLKWGPAEQYF.

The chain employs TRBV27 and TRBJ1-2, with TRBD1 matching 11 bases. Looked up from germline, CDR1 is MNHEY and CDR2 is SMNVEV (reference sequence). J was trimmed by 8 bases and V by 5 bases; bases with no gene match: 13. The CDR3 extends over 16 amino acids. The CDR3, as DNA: TGTGCCAGCAGTCCGCCCCCGGACAGGGGGCAGAGGGGCTACACCTTC. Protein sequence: CASSPPPDRGQRGYTF.

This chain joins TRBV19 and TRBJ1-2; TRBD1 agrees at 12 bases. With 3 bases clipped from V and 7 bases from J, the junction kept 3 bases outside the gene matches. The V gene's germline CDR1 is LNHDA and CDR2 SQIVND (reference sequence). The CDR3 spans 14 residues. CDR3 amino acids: CASSIGDRGLGYTF. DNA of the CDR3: TGTGCCAGTAGTATTGGGGACAGGGGGCTTGGCTACACCTTC.